The TCR beta chain under discussion was sequenced for a study of T cells in narcolepsy. The germline gives CDR1 LGHNA, CDR2 YNFKEQ. The germline V and J ends were trimmed by 1 base and 3 bases, with 7 bases remaining between them. The CDR3 loop spans 13 amino acids. This clone is a singleton in its sample. What it binds is unknown. Produced via immunoSEQ multiplex PCR; TCRdb's table is partial and in-frame only. The sample includes approximately 30,000 clones, around 86% of them seen just once. Study-level findings and limits: Blood of same and different patients, but not healthy controls, reportedly held recurring autoreactive clonotypes. Some memory CD4+ repertoires had no autoreactive clone sequences.

The chain is built from TRBV4-2 and TRBJ2-7, with D unresolved. The sample was CD45RA- memory CD4+ T cells from PBMCs. The origin of this receptor is a human donor with narcolepsy. DNA of the CDR3: TGTGCCAGCAGCCAAGGATACAGCTACGAGCAGTACTTC. It codes for CASSQGYSYEQYF.